The 21 T cell receptor beta chains in this list originate from one sample, sequenced in a study of blood T cell repertoires in COVID-19. Generated by immunoSEQ multiplex PCR, the TCRdb table keeps only in-frame clones and is missing some. Among under 85,000 clones, approximately 80% were seen once, and the ten largest hold approximately 6.9%. The sample taken for sequencing was peripheral blood. All receptors derive from a man aged 25-40 years with COVID-19, enrolled during active disease.

This chain uses TRBV5-6 with TRBJ2-3; 9 nucleotides align to TRBD2. CDR1 is SGHDT and CDR2 is YYEEEE in the germline V gene. V dropped 0 bases and J dropped 2; count of bases not matched to a gene: 1. The CDR3 sequence is 15 residues long. The CDR3 nucleotides read TGTGCCAGCAGCTTGGGACTAGCGGTCACAGATACGCAGTATTTT. Protein: CASSLGLAVTDTQYF.

The sample holds a few counts of this clone. The V gene is TRBV4-2, the J gene TRBJ1-5; D is perhaps TRBD1 (6 bases). V shed 4 bases and J shed 7 bases, with 14 bases lying between them. Germline CDR1 is LGHNA and CDR2 is YNFKEQ. The CDR3 is 14 residues long. In nucleotides, the CDR3 is TGTGCCAGCAGCCCCCCAGGGGTAGCCCAGCCCCAGCATTTT. This codes for CASSPPGVAQPQHF.

The genes are TRBV7-2 and TRBJ2-7; D call uncertain. V was cut by 5 bases and J by 3 bases, with 17 bases left in between. Germline CDR1 SGHTA, CDR2 FQGNSA. The CDR3 has 15 amino acids. The CDR3 nucleotides read TGTGCCAGCAGCCTTAGCCTATCCGGATACTACGAGCAGTACTTC. Amino acid sequence: CASSLSLSGYYEQYF.

The CDR3 DNA follows: TGTGCCAGCAGCTTGGTACAGGGGACTGAAGCTTTCTTT. The encoded protein is CASSLVQGTEAFF. The J gene is TRBJ1-1, the V gene TRBV5-6, with 7 bases fitting TRBD1. The V segment lost 0 bases and the J segment 5 bases; nucleotides outside the gene matches: 1. In germline, CDR1 is SGHDT, CDR2 YYEEEE. The CDR3 consists of 13 residues. Complete variable domain (other parts from reference TRBV5-6 and TRBJ1-1): DAGVTQSPTHLIKTRGQQVTLRCSPKSGHDTVSWYQQALGQGPQFIFQYYEEEERQRGNFPDRFSGHQFPNYSSELNVNALLLGDSALYLCASSLVQGTEAFFGQGTRLTVV.

A single count supports this clone. The gene calls are TRBV19 and TRBJ1-1; weak D call: TRBD1 (5 bases). CDR1 LNHDA and CDR2 SQIVND come from the germline V gene (reference sequence). This CDR3 is 13 amino acids long. Trimming removed 7 bases from V and 7 bases from J, with 16 bases in between. Here the CDR3 reads CASTYGDGGEAFF. In DNA form, the CDR3 reads TGTGCCAGTACTTATGGGGACGGGGGTGAAGCTTTCTTT.

This clone occurred once. Here the CDR3 reads CASSQRSWAMNTEAFF. In nucleotides, the CDR3 is TGTGCCAGCAGCCAGCGGAGTTGGGCCATGAACACTGAAGCTTTCTTT. This rearrangement joins TRBV9 to TRBJ1-1; D is ambiguous. Trimming took 4 bases from V and 0 from J, leaving 16 bases between them. The germline V gene encodes CDR1 SGDLS and CDR2 YYNGEE. This CDR3 spans 16 amino acids.

The table lists this clone with a count of one. V and J are TRBV27 and TRBJ1-5; D remains ambiguous. CDR3 length equals 16 residues. Germline V gene lookup returns CDR1 MNHEY and CDR2 SMNVEV (reference sequence). V was shortened by 2 bases and J by 6 bases, with 17 bases between the two germline ends. Here the CDR3 reads CASSLEGGRIGQPQHF. CDR3 nucleotide sequence: TGTGCCAGCAGTTTAGAGGGCGGGCGCATCGGTCAGCCCCAGCATTTT.

The rearrangement uses TRBV11-2 and TRBJ2-6; no firm D call. The CDR3 runs to 16 residues. The germline V and J ends were trimmed by 3 bases and 0 bases, with 9 bases remaining between them. CDR1 is SGHAT and CDR2 is FQNNGV in the germline V gene. CDR3 in DNA: TGTGCCAGCAGCTTGGGCAGCCCCTCTGGGGCCAACGTCCTGACTTTC. Protein sequence: CASSLGSPSGANVLTF. The variable domain in full, with the rest retrieved from reference TRBV11-2 and TRBJ2-6, is EAGVAQSPRYKIIEKRQSVAFWCNPISGHATLYWYQQILGQGPKLLIQFQNNGVVDDSQLPKDRFSAERLKGVDSTLKIQPAKLEDSAVYLCASSLGSPSGANVLTFGAGSRLTVL.

The rearrangement uses TRBV29-1 and TRBJ2-3; 10 nucleotides agree with TRBD2. Germline CDR1 and CDR2: SQVTM and ANQGSEA. The CDR3 runs to 14 residues. The V and J ends lost 4 bases and 1 base, in that order; junction bases with no gene match: 2. The CDR3 nucleotides read TGCAGCGTTGCCGGGACTAGCGGCACAGATACGCAGTATTTT. This encodes CSVAGTSGTDTQYF.

The chain has TRBV29-1 and TRBJ2-1; 8 bases are shared with TRBD2. The germline CDR1 and CDR2 sequences are SQVTM and ANQGSEA. With V trimmed by 7 bases and J by 9 bases, 11 bases remained unmatched. This CDR3 region has 13 residues. CDR3 coding DNA: TGCAGCGCCAGGGGCGGGAGGAGGGGTGAGCAGTTCTTC. Residues: CSARGGRRGEQFF.

V is TRBV28 and J is TRBJ2-7; tentative D call: TRBD1 (5 bases). This CDR3 is built from 15 residues. Germline CDR1 MDHEN, CDR2 SYDVKM. V was cut by 8 bases and J by 2 bases, with 19 bases left in between. The CDR3 nucleotides are TGTGCCAGCTTAAGAGTTAGGCAGGGCGCCTACGAGCAGTACTTC. It specifies CASLRVRQGAYEQYF.

V usage is TRBV2 and J usage is TRBJ2-3; 9 bases fit TRBD1. Germline V lookup: CDR1 SNHLY, CDR2 FYNNEI. The CDR3 has 15 residues. Trimming took 6 bases from V and 3 from J; bases not matched to a gene: 7. CDR3: CASRPPGTGTDTQYF. CDR3 sequence (DNA): TGTGCCAGCAGACCCCCCGGGACAGGGACAGATACGCAGTATTTT.

This clone was detected once. This sequence joins TRBV27 and TRBJ1-2; no clear D. The germline V gene encodes CDR1 MNHEY and CDR2 SMNVEV (reference sequence). CDR3 length: 13 amino acids. V was shortened by 6 bases and J by 1 base, with 9 bases between the two germline ends. As DNA, the CDR3 is TGTGCCAGCAGCATGGGGAGTAACTATGGCTACACCTTC. Its translation: CASSMGSNYGYTF.

J is TRBJ2-1 and V is TRBV5-6; a possible D gene is TRBD1 (9 bases). Between the trimmed V and J ends, which lost 4 bases and 4 bases, there was a span of 21 bases. CDR1 and CDR2 (germline): SGHDT, YYEEEE. CDR3 length: 17 residues. CDR3 protein: CASSPRGGTGFYNEQFF. The CDR3 nucleotides are TGTGCCAGCAGCCCGCGCGGGGGGACAGGGTTTTACAATGAGCAGTTCTTC.

This chain links TRBV6-2 or TRBV6-3 with TRBJ2-1, with a possible D match to TRBD1 (6 bases). The V and J ends lost 6 bases and 3 bases respectively, with 21 bases between them. From germline, CDR1 is MNHEY and CDR2 SVGEGT. The CDR3 runs to 17 residues. The DNA of the CDR3 is TGTGCCAGCAGCCAAAAGAACACAGGGTTACTCTACAATGAGCAGTTCTTC. Its translation: CASSQKNTGLLYNEQFF.

J is TRBJ1-1 and V is TRBV9; no definite D call. CDR1 and CDR2 from the germline V gene are SGDLS and YYNGEE. The V and J ends lost 4 bases and 1 base respectively, with 14 bases between them. The CDR3 is 15 residues long. The CDR3 bases are TGTGCCAGCAGCCCCCCTGGGTACAGGAACACTGAAGCTTTCTTT. Translating it yields CASSPPGYRNTEAFF.

The chain joins TRBV6-5 to TRBJ1-1; no clear D. Trimming removed 0 bases from V and 0 bases from J, with 5 bases in between. The CDR3 is 14 amino acids. Germline values: CDR1 MNHEY, CDR2 SVGAGI. In DNA form, the CDR3 reads TGTGCCAGCAGTTACTCGCACTTGAACACTGAAGCTTTCTTT. The encoded protein is CASSYSHLNTEAFF.

This chain uses TRBV2 with TRBJ1-6; 9 nucleotides match TRBD1. Trimming cost V 10 bases and J 10 bases; bases outside gene matches: 8. Per germline, CDR1 SNHLY and CDR2 FYNNEI. The CDR3 totals 13 residues. The CDR3 here is CATGGDRESPLHF. Written as DNA, the CDR3 is TGTGCCACAGGGGGGGACAGGGAGTCACCCCTCCACTTT.

This chain uses TRBV28 with TRBJ1-2; 11 nucleotides match TRBD1. CDR1 MDHEN and CDR2 SYDVKM come from the germline V gene. The V and J ends lost 5 bases and 8 bases, in that order; junction bases with no gene match: 7. This CDR3 spans 14 amino acids. This chain's CDR3 is CASSRDRGRGGYTF. As DNA, the CDR3 is TGTGCCAGCAGTAGGGACAGGGGGAGAGGAGGCTACACCTTC.

This chain joins TRBV28 and TRBJ2-6; D unresolved. V was trimmed by 3 bases and J by 0 bases, leaving 6 bases between them. Germline CDR1 is MDHEN and CDR2 is SYDVKM. The CDR3 length is 15 residues. CDR3 sequence (DNA): TGTGCCAGCAGTTTCCTAGACTCTGGGGCCAACGTCCTGACTTTC. This sequence encodes CASSFLDSGANVLTF. The whole variable domain, filled in from reference TRBV28 and TRBJ2-6, reads DVKVTQSSRYLVKRTGEKVFLECVQDMDHENMFWYRQDPGLGLRLIYFSYDVKMKEKGDIPEGYSVSREKKERFSLILESASTNQTSMYLCASSFLDSGANVLTFGAGSRLTVL.

The chain recombines TRBV19 with TRBJ2-3; maybe TRBD1 (6 bases). CDR1 is LNHDA and CDR2 is SQIVND in the germline V gene (reference sequence). The CDR3 contains 14 residues. The ends were cut back, 5 bases at V and 4 bases at J, with 13 bases in the middle. CDR3 nucleotides: TGTGCCAGTAGTTCTCCAGGGGATCCAGATACGCAGTATTTT. Protein: CASSSPGDPDTQYF.